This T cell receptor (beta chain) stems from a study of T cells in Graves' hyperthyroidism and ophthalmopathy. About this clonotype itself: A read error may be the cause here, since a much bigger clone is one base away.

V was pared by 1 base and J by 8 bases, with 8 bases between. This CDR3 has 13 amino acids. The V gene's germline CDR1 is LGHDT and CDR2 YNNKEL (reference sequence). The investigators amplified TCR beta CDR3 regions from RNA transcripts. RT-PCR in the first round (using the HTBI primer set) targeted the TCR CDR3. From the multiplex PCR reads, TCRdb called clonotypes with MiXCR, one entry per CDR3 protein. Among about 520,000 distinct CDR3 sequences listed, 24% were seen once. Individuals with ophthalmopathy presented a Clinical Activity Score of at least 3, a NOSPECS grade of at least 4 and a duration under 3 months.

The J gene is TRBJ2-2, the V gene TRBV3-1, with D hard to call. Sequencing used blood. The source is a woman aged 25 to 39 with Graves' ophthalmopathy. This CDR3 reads CASSQARGGELFF. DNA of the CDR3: TGTGCCAGCAGCCAAGCCCGAGGTGGGGAGCTGTTTTTT.